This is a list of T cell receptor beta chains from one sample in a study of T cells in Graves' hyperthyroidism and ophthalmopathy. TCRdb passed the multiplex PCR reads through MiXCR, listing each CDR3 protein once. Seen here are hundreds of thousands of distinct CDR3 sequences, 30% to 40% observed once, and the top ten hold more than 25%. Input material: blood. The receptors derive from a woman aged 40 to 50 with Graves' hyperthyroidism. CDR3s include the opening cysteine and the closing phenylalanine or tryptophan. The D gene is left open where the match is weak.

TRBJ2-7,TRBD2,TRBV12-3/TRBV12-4,CASSFRTSGSNEQYF
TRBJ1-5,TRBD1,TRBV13,CASSFRDRGFNQPQHF
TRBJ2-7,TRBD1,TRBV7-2,CASSSLIRDRVDDEQYF
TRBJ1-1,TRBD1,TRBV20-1,CSAREMGQHTEAFF
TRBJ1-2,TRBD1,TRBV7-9,CASSRGQGANGYTF
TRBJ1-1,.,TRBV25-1,CASSETTGRDTEAFF
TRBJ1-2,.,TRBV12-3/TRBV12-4,CASTETENYGYTF
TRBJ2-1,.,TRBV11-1,CASSPRSGTEQFF
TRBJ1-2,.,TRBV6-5,CASSPQWGDRLNYGYTF
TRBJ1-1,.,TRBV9,CASSVGRGARTTEAFF
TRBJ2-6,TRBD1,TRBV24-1,CATSDDGGQGNSGANVLTF
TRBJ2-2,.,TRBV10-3,CAISEQGGTGELFF
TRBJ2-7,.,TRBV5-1,CASSFAGAGFGEQYF
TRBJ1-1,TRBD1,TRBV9,CASSVETGGDTEAFF
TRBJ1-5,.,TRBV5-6,CASSHLGDPYSNQPQHF
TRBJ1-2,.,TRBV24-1,CATSDLQANYGYTF
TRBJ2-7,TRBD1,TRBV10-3,CAISPRQGADEQYF